Presented here are 32 T cell receptor beta chains from one specimen sequenced in a study of technical replicates of blood from several donors. Produced via immunoSEQ multiplex PCR; TCRdb's table is partial and in-frame only. The table has 60,000 to 85,000 clones, approximately 94% seen once. The sequencing sample was made of T cells isolated from PBMCs. Every receptor here comes from a human donor in good health.

V is TRBV29-1 and J is TRBJ1-3; D remains ambiguous. Looked up from germline, CDR1 is SQVTM and CDR2 is ANQGSEA. The CDR3 has 14 residues. Trimming stripped 1 base from V and 0 bases from J, with 7 bases between. CDR3 sequence (DNA): TGCAGCGTTGAAGTTTCGAGCTCTGGAAACACCATATATTTT. Protein: CSVEVSSSGNTIYF.

V gene TRBV5-1 combines with J gene TRBJ1-5; D is possibly TRBD1 (5 bases). Trimming cost V 4 bases and J 1 base, with 15 bases left between them. The CDR3 is 16 residues long. CDR1 and CDR2 (germline): SGHRS, YFSETQ. CDR3 sequence reads: CASSLLGGGSNQPQHF. The CDR3 DNA sequence: TGCGCCAGCAGCCTGTTGGGGGGTGGAAGCAATCAGCCCCAGCATTTT.

The rearrangement joins TRBV9 to TRBJ2-1, with 8 bases aligning to TRBD2. The CDR3 totals 15 residues. With V trimmed by 4 bases and J by 6 bases, 9 bases remained unmatched. Germline assignment: CDR1 SGDLS and CDR2 YYNGEE. CDR3 amino acids: CASSPLLAGLNEQFF. CDR3 DNA: TGTGCCAGCAGCCCGCTCCTAGCGGGTCTCAATGAGCAGTTCTTC.

The chain joins TRBV7-6 to TRBJ2-7, with 10 positions matching TRBD1. This CDR3 contains 15 residues. Germline loops: CDR1 SGHVS, CDR2 FNYEAQ. Germline trimming cut 1 base from V and 3 bases from J; bases unmatched to any gene: 3. Here the CDR3 DNA reads TGTGCCAGCAGCTTAGTGGGGACAGGGGACTACGAGCAGTACTTC. Translating gives CASSLVGTGDYEQYF.

This clone was picked up one time. The J gene is TRBJ2-2, the V gene TRBV27, with 12 positions matching TRBD2. The CDR3 consists of 18 residues. Germline-derived CDR1 and CDR2 are MNHEY and SMNVEV (reference sequence). Unmatched junction bases numbered 7, after V lost 4 bases and J lost 1 base. The DNA of the CDR3 is TGTGCCAGCAGTTCCCCGGGACTAGCGGGCCTGAACACCGGGGAGCTGTTTTTT. Translation gives CASSSPGLAGLNTGELFF.

V gene TRBV7-6 combines with J gene TRBJ2-1; tentative D call: TRBD2 (6 bases). V lost 3 bases to trimming and J lost 7 bases, with 13 bases between them. In germline, CDR1 is SGHVS, CDR2 FNYEAQ. The CDR3 covers 14 residues. The CDR3 spells CASSFLTSKNEQFF. The CDR3 nucleotides are TGTGCCAGCAGCTTTTTGACTAGTAAGAATGAGCAGTTCTTC.

This clone occurred once. The genes are TRBV27 and TRBJ2-7; no clear D. The CDR3 consists of 15 residues. Germline lookup yields CDR1 MNHEY and CDR2 SMNVEV (reference sequence). V lost 5 bases and J 0 bases, leaving 14 bases between the germline ends. The CDR3 loop is CASSPDLFDSYEQYF. The CDR3 DNA sequence: TGTGCCAGCAGTCCCGACTTGTTTGACTCCTACGAGCAGTACTTC.

In its sample, this clone ranks as medium-sized (0.01 to 0.1%). The chain combines TRBV11-3 with TRBJ1-2; 7 nucleotides match TRBD1. After removal of 4 bases from V and 4 bases from J, the junction contained 12 bases not matched to a gene. This CDR3 spans 16 amino acids. Germline CDR1 and CDR2: SGHNT and YENEEA. The CDR3 loop reads CASSSEGARGSYGYTF. Here the CDR3 DNA reads TGTGCCAGCAGCTCCGAGGGGGCCAGGGGAAGCTATGGCTACACCTTC.

The chain uses TRBV7-3 and TRBJ2-1, with 8 bases lining up with TRBD2. The V gene's germline CDR1 is SGHTA and CDR2 FQGTGA. J gave up 7 bases and V 0 bases, and 8 bases lay outside the gene matches. The length of the CDR3 is 16 residues. The CDR3 region is CASSLTSGDNLNEQFF. CDR3 DNA: TGTGCCAGCAGCTTAACTAGCGGGGACAACCTAAATGAGCAGTTCTTC.

The genes are TRBV6-6 and TRBJ2-5; 8 positions agree with TRBD1. Germline-derived CDR1 and CDR2 are MNHNY and SVGAGI (reference sequence). V shed 2 bases and J 2 bases; nucleotides not matched to a gene: 7. The CDR3 sequence is 16 residues long. The CDR3 DNA is TGTGCCAGCAGTTACGCCACGACAGGGGTTCAAGAGACCCAGTACTTC. Amino acids: CASSYATTGVQETQYF.

The chain recombines TRBV6-5 with TRBJ1-5, with a weak D call TRBD1 (6 bases). Trimming pared 8 bases from V and 4 bases from J, leaving 15 bases between. Germline V gene data show CDR1 as MNHEY and CDR2 as SVGAGI. CDR3 length equals 14 residues. The CDR3 coding sequence is TGTGCCAGCTCAACCGGGACACTGAATCAGCCCCAGCATTTT. This codes for CASSTGTLNQPQHF.

This rearrangement joins TRBV5-6 to TRBJ1-2; 7 nucleotides agree with TRBD1. V trimming: 4 bases; J trimming: 8 bases; junction bases outside the gene matches: 8. CDR1 and CDR2 (germline): SGHDT, YYEEEE. This CDR3 is built from 13 residues. The CDR3 bases are TGTGCCAGCAGCCCCAGGGGGAGAGGAGGCTACACCTTC. Its protein product is CASSPRGRGGYTF. Based on the CDR3 plus reference TRBV5-6 and TRBJ1-2, the full variable domain is DAGVTQSPTHLIKTRGQQVTLRCSPKSGHDTVSWYQQALGQGPQFIFQYYEEEERQRGNFPDRFSGHQFPNYSSELNVNALLLGDSALYLCASSPRGRGGYTFGSGTRLTVV.

This chain connects TRBV11-3 to TRBJ1-1, with TRBD1 identical over 7 bases. This CDR3 is 15 amino acids long. The trim removed 5 bases at V and 5 bases at J, leaving 11 bases unmatched. Germline values: CDR1 SGHNT, CDR2 YENEEA. In nucleotides, the CDR3 is TGTGCCAGCAGCCCTATCGGACAGGTCTCGACTGAAGCTTTCTTT. This translates into CASSPIGQVSTEAFF.

The chain recombines TRBV5-1 with TRBJ1-3; D remains ambiguous. Germline loops: CDR1 SGHRS, CDR2 YFSETQ. The length of the CDR3 is 14 residues. Trimming shortened V by 0 bases and J by 2 bases, and 6 bases separated the two germline ends. CDR3 bases: TGCGCCAGCAGCTTGGACCAGGCTGGAAACACCATATATTTT. Its translation: CASSLDQAGNTIYF.

This clone was seen a single time. The chain recombines TRBV4-1 with TRBJ1-4; 7 nucleotides match TRBD1. The V gene's germline CDR1 is MGHRA and CDR2 YSYEKL. There are 15 residues in the CDR3. The V gene end was trimmed by 0 bases and the J gene end by 4 bases; junction bases not matched to a gene: 2. Here the CDR3 DNA reads TGCGCCAGCAGCCAAGAAGGGGGCGTTAATGAAAAACTGTTTTTT. Encoded protein: CASSQEGGVNEKLFF.

The chain couples TRBV5-1 to TRBJ1-5; unclear D gene. Between the trimmed V and J ends, which lost 2 bases and 2 bases, there was a span of 11 bases. This CDR3 has 15 residues. The germline CDR1 and CDR2 sequences are SGHRS and YFSETQ. The CDR3 here is CASSLKGEGNQPQHF. In DNA, the CDR3 is TGCGCCAGCAGCTTAAAGGGAGAGGGCAATCAGCCCCAGCATTTT.

The table lists this clone with a count of one. The chain recombines TRBV5-1 with TRBJ1-1; TRBD1 is a possible D gene (6 bases). The germline gives CDR1 SGHRS, CDR2 YFSETQ. With 3 bases removed from V and 4 bases from J, the gap between germline ends came to 13 bases. The CDR3 totals 14 residues. CDR3 loop: CASSWTATGTEAFF. CDR3 coding DNA: TGCGCCAGCAGCTGGACAGCGACGGGCACTGAAGCTTTCTTT.

J is TRBJ2-2 and V is TRBV30; D perhaps matches TRBD1 (6 bases). Deletions cut 0 bases from V and 7 bases from J, with 12 bases between. CDR3 length: 14 residues. Germline CDR1 is GTSNPN and CDR2 is SVGIG (reference sequence). This chain's CDR3 is CAWSVSGAGGELFF. The CDR3 DNA reads as TGTGCCTGGAGTGTATCAGGGGCAGGCGGGGAGCTGTTTTTT.

The chain links TRBV6-1 to TRBJ2-4; D call uncertain. CDR1 and CDR2 from the germline V gene are MNHNS and SASEGT. V gave up 1 base and J gave up 14 bases, with 15 bases separating them. The CDR3 spans 13 residues. The DNA of the CDR3 is TGTGCCAGCAGTGAAGGGTGGCAGGTCCAGGAGTACTTC. Its translation: CASSEGWQVQEYF.

J is TRBJ2-3 and V is TRBV6-4; 12 bases are shared with TRBD1. Germline V gene lookup returns CDR1 MRHNA and CDR2 SNTAGT. The CDR3 length is 16 residues. V lost 3 bases, J lost 3 bases, and 4 bases stayed unmatched. The CDR3 is CASSEGTGGATDTQYF. The CDR3 DNA sequence: TGTGCCAGCAGTGAAGGGACAGGGGGCGCGACAGATACGCAGTATTTT.

The chain uses TRBV13 and TRBJ2-1; TRBD2 matches 7 bases. Germline CDR1 is PRHDT and CDR2 is FYEKMQ (reference sequence). Trimming removed 0 bases from V and 10 bases from J; junction bases left unmatched: 6. The CDR3 spans 14 residues. The DNA of the CDR3 is TGTGCCAGCAGCTTAGGCCACGAGCGGGGCGAGCAGTTCTTC. As protein: CASSLGHERGEQFF. The whole variable domain, filled in from reference TRBV13 and TRBJ2-1, reads AAGVIQSPRHLIKEKRETATLKCYPIPRHDTVYWYQQGPGQDPQFLISFYEKMQSDKGSIPDRFSAQQFSDYHSELNMSSLELGDSALYFCASSLGHERGEQFFGPGTRLTVL.

The genes are TRBV19 and TRBJ2-7; a possible D gene is TRBD1 (6 bases). Trimming took off 8 bases at V and 3 bases at J, with 17 bases between the two ends. The CDR3 sequence is 14 residues long. Germline V gene sequence: CDR1 LNHDA, CDR2 SQIVND (reference sequence). This chain's CDR3 is CASGGRDIFYEQYF. The CDR3 DNA is TGTGCCAGTGGGGGCCGGGACATATTCTACGAGCAGTACTTC. The variable domain in full, completed from reference TRBV19 and TRBJ2-7, reads DGGITQSPKYLFRKEGQNVTLSCEQNLNHDAMYWYRQDPGQGLRLIYYSQIVNDFQKGDIAEGYSVSREKKESFPLTVTSAQKNPTAFYLCASGGRDIFYEQYFGPGTRLTVT.

This rearrangement joins TRBV28 to TRBJ2-1; weak D call: TRBD2 (6 bases). This CDR3 is 14 amino acids long. The germline V gene has CDR1 MDHEN and CDR2 SYDVKM. V was shortened by 6 bases and J by 2 bases, with 11 bases between the two germline ends. The CDR3 nucleotides read TGTGCCAGCAGGCTAGCGAATGCCTACAATGAGCAGTTCTTC. It yields the protein CASRLANAYNEQFF.

The J gene is TRBJ2-7, the V gene TRBV7-9; 13 positions match TRBD2. The junction had 2 bases not matched to a gene; V was cut back by 1 base and J by 5 bases. Germline loops: CDR1 SEHNR, CDR2 FQNEAQ (reference sequence). The CDR3 runs 15 residues. The chain's CDR3 is CASSLGTSGSNEQYF. Written as DNA, the CDR3 is TGTGCCAGCAGCTTAGGGACTAGCGGGAGTAACGAGCAGTACTTC.

This chain connects TRBV27 to TRBJ2-2, with D possibly matching TRBD1 (6 bases). Germline V gene sequence: CDR1 MNHEY, CDR2 SMNVEV (reference sequence). Trimming shortened V by 7 bases and J by 0 bases, and 12 bases separated the two germline ends. This CDR3 is built from 15 residues. The CDR3 region is CASNAGTSNTGELFF. DNA for the CDR3: TGTGCCAGCAACGCCGGGACATCGAACACCGGGGAGCTGTTTTTT.

The CDR3 protein is CASSVQGTVYGYTF. The CDR3 DNA reads TGTGCCAGCAGCGTACAGGGCACCGTCTATGGCTACACCTTC. V and J are TRBV6-5 and TRBJ1-2; maybe TRBD1 (6 bases). Germline lookup yields CDR1 MNHEY and CDR2 SVGAGI. Trimming cost V 6 bases and J 4 bases, with 15 bases left between them. The CDR3 extends over 14 amino acids.

This clone was seen just once. The genes are TRBV30 and TRBJ2-1; D unclear. The CDR3 totals 13 residues. The V end was cut by 0 bases, the J end by 4 bases, with 7 bases between. In germline, CDR1 is GTSNPN, CDR2 SVGIG (reference sequence). In DNA form, the CDR3 reads TGTGCCTGGAGTGTATACGGGTACAATGAGCAGTTCTTC. Translated, it gives CAWSVYGYNEQFF.

The rearrangement links TRBV11-3 to TRBJ1-1; D might be TRBD1 (5 bases). V lost 3 bases, J lost 1 base, and 12 bases lay in between. CDR1 and CDR2 (germline): SGHNT, YENEEA. The CDR3 runs 15 residues. As DNA, the CDR3 is TGTGCCAGCAGCTTGGCGGGAGGGACGAACACTGAAGCTTTCTTT. The encoded protein is CASSLAGGTNTEAFF.

This chain connects TRBV2 to TRBJ1-2; perhaps TRBD1 as D (5 bases). V lost 3 bases and J 7 bases, leaving 18 bases between the germline ends. Germline V gives CDR1 SNHLY, CDR2 FYNNEI. This CDR3 is built from 15 residues. The CDR3 region has the DNA TGTGCCAGCAGTGAGAGTGTTTCAGGGCCGGCTGGCTACACCTTC. It specifies CASSESVSGPAGYTF.

V usage is TRBV15 and J usage is TRBJ2-7; 11 positions agree with TRBD2. Trimming took 0 bases from V and 7 from J; bases not matched to a gene: 11. The CDR3 is 17 residues long. Germline CDR1 and CDR2: LNHNV and YYDKDF (reference sequence). This chain's CDR3 is CATSRDPMGLAAQEQYF. CDR3 DNA: TGTGCCACCAGCAGAGATCCAATGGGACTAGCGGCCCAGGAGCAGTACTTC. The whole variable domain, remainder taken from reference TRBV15 and TRBJ2-7, is DAMVIQNPRYQVTQFGKPVTLSCSQTLNHNVMYWYQQKSSQAPKLLFHYYDKDFNNEADTPDNFQSRRPNTSFCFLDIRSPGLGDTAMYLCATSRDPMGLAAQEQYFGPGTRLTVT.

This clone was counted once. The gene calls are TRBV10-3 and TRBJ2-7, with 8 positions matching TRBD2. The trim removed 7 bases at V and 1 base at J, leaving 6 bases unmatched. This CDR3 is built from 14 residues. In germline, CDR1 is ENHRY, CDR2 SYGVKD. CDR3 region: CAITTGRGSYEQYF. In DNA, the CDR3 is TGTGCCATCACCACCGGGAGGGGATCCTACGAGCAGTACTTC.

CDR3 bases: TGTGCCAGCAGTATAAGACAGGGGTACACCGGGGAGCTGTTTTTT. Amino acids: CASSIRQGYTGELFF. V is TRBV27 and J is TRBJ2-2; TRBD1 aligns across 8 bases. Germline CDR1 MNHEY, CDR2 SMNVEV (reference sequence). This CDR3 is 15 amino acids long. The trim removed 5 bases at V and 3 bases at J, leaving 5 bases unmatched.